These 4 T cell receptor beta chains came from one sample sequenced in a study of cytomegalovirus exposure and HLA in healthy donors. The PCR had 60 Vbeta and 13 Jbeta primers. Measured with immunoSEQ multiplex PCR; TCRdb has only the in-frame clones, and not every one. The table lists around 120,000 clones, 75% to 80% of them singletons. Sequencing was performed on PBMCs. The source of these receptors is a woman aged 35 to 49 in good health and CMV-seronegative.

The J gene is TRBJ1-4, the V gene TRBV9; no definite D call. Per the germline V gene, CDR1 is SGDLS and CDR2 is YYNGEE. Trimming removed 0 bases from V and 5 bases from J, with 11 bases in between. This CDR3 has 15 amino acids. CDR3 coding DNA: TGTGCCAGCAGCGTAGCTGGGCCACCCAATGAAAAACTGTTTTTT. Translated, it gives CASSVAGPPNEKLFF.

This sequence joins TRBV6-5 and TRBJ2-5; D is perhaps TRBD1 (5 bases). CDR1 is MNHEY and CDR2 is SVGAGI in the germline V gene. The CDR3 is made up of 16 amino acids. With 2 bases removed from V and 4 bases from J, the gap between germline ends came to 17 bases. CDR3 sequence (DNA): TGTGCCAGCAGTTACGTGGGGCAGGGCGTTGGAGAGACCCAGTACTTC. Its translation is CASSYVGQGVGETQYF.

V gene TRBV28 combines with J gene TRBJ1-4, with D perhaps matching TRBD1 (5 bases). V was pared by 4 bases and J by 8 bases, with 14 bases between. CDR3 length: 14 residues. The germline V gene encodes CDR1 MDHEN and CDR2 SYDVKM. Here the CDR3 DNA reads TGTGCCAGCAGTTCGGGGGGGTTAGGGGAAAAACTGTTTTTT. This codes for CASSSGGLGEKLFF.

The V gene is TRBV5-1, the J gene TRBJ1-6; 10 bases are a match to TRBD1. V shed 0 bases and J 7 bases; nucleotides not matched to a gene: 1. Germline-derived CDR1 and CDR2 are SGHRS and YFSETQ. The CDR3 is made up of 15 amino acids. The CDR3 here is CASSLGTGGNSPLHF. The CDR3 DNA sequence: TGCGCCAGCAGCTTGGGGACAGGGGGAAATTCACCCCTCCACTTT.